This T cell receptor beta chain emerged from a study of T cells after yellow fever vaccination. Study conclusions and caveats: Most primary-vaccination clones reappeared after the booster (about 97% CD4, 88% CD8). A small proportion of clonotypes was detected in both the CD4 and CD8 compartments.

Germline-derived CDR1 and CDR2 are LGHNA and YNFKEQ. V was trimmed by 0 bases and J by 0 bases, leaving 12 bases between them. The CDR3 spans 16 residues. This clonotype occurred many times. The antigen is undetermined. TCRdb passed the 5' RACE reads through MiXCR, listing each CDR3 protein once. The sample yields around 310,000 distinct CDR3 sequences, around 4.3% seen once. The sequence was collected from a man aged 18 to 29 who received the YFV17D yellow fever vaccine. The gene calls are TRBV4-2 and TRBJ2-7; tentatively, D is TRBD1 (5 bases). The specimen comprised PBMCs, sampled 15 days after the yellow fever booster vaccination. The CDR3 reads CASSQETHRSSYEQYF. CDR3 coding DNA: TGTGCCAGCAGCCAAGAAACCCACAGGAGCTCCTACGAGCAGTACTTC.